This TCR beta chain was identified in a study of T-cell reconstitution after alpha-beta-depleted transplantation in children. Unique molecular identifiers were incorporated during preparation of the TCRbeta library. TCRdb re-analysed the PCR reads in MiXCR, keeping a single row per CDR3 protein. The top ten hold around 2% of the sample, which has roughly 500,000 distinct CDR3 sequences, 8% to 11% seen once. V lost 6 bases to trimming and J lost 3 bases, with 12 bases between them. Germline lookup yields CDR1 SGHAT and CDR2 FQDESV (reference sequence). The length of the CDR3 is 14 residues. This receptor was obtained from a child aged 2 to 9 with inherited bone marrow failure, due to receive a stem cell transplant. Sequenced here: PBMCs, sampled before TCRalphabeta/CD19-depleted stem cell transplant. The rearrangement uses TRBV11-1 and TRBJ1-5; perhaps TRBD1 as D (5 bases). The CDR3 protein is CASSPWGVNQPQHF. In DNA form, the CDR3 reads TGTGCCAGCAGTCCCTGGGGGGTCAATCAGCCCCAGCATTTT.